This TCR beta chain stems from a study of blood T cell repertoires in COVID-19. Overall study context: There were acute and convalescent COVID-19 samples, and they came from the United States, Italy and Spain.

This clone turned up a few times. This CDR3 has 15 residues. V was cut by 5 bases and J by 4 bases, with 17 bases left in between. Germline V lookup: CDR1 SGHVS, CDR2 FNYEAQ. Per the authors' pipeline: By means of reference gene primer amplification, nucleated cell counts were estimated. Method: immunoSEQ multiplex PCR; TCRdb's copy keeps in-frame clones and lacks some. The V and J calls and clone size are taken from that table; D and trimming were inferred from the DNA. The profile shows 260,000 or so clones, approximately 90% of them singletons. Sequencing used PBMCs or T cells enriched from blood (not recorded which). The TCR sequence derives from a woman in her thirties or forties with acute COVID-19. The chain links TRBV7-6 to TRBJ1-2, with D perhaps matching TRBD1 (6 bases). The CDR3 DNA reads TGTGCCAGCAGCCCCGGGACGGACAGCGCCTATGGCTACACCTTC. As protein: CASSPGTDSAYGYTF. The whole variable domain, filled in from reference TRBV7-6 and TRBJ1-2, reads GAGVSQSPRYKVTKRGQDVALRCDPISGHVSLYWYRQALGQGPEFLTYFNYEAQQDKSGLPNDRFSAERPEGSISTLTIQRTEQRDSAMYRCASSPGTDSAYGYTFGSGTRLTVV.